This TCR beta chain appears in the sequencing data of a study of OX40 agonist ivuxolimab in advanced cancers. Study-level background: Dose-escalation cases comprised hepatocellular carcinoma, melanoma, renal cell or head and neck cancer. Having had anti-PD-1, anti-PD-L1 or anti-CTLA-4 therapy before was allowed, and roughly 39% had some.

General observations from the study: Relative to CD4+ cells, CD8+ T cells on average had more expanded clones.

The germline CDR1 and CDR2 sequences are KGHSH and LQKENI. The CDR3 loop spans 15 amino acids. Germline trimming cut 0 bases from V and 3 bases from J; bases unmatched to any gene: 1. Concerning this clone itself: Its antigen remains unidentified.

The investigators sampled blood at baseline, at cycle 4 day 1, and at cycle 7 day 1. Clones were read by immunoSEQ multiplex PCR, and TCRdb kept only the in-frame ones, dropping some. The data contain some 60,000 clones, approximately 86% of them singletons. The source of this sequence is an adult with an advanced solid tumor such as melanoma, head and neck, liver or kidney cancer. The starting material was CD4+ or CD8+ T cells sorted from blood, obtained in a trial of the OX40 agonist ivuxolimab. The chain joins TRBV18 to TRBJ2-3, with 9 bases matching TRBD2. CDR3 sequence reads: CASSPPSGRTDTQYF. The CDR3 nucleotides read TGTGCCAGCTCACCACCTAGCGGGAGAACAGATACGCAGTATTTT.